Listed below are T cell receptor beta chains from one sample, sequenced in a study of graft-versus-host responses after intestinal transplantation. Data came from immunoSEQ multiplex PCR; TCRdb stores just in-frame clones and leaves some out. The sample shows about 20,000 clones, approximately 46% of them seen only once. The sample here was alloreactive CD4+ T cells from a mixed lymphocyte reaction culture, taken before intestinal transplant. The source of these receptors is a human patient who received an intestinal transplant. CDR3s include the opening cysteine and the closing phenylalanine or tryptophan. A D gene is named only where the DNA matches it firmly. Only part of the rows carry a size: once, few, many, or a class if the clone is expanded.

few,TRBV7-7,TRBD1,TRBJ2-3,TGTGCTAGCAGCTTAGATCCCTTAGGGGGCACGCAGTATTTT,CASSLDPLGGTQYF
few,TRBV7-8,.,TRBJ2-3,TGTGCCAGCAGCCGGGGTCTCCCTACGCAGTATTTT,CASSRGLPTQYF
.,TRBV18,.,TRBJ1-2,TGTGCCAGCTCACCAGGAGGGAATGGCTACACCTTC,CASSPGGNGYTF
once,TRBV7-8,TRBD1,TRBJ2-3,TGTGCCAGCGACCTTGACAGGGAAGGTACGCAGTATTTT,CASDLDREGTQYF
few,TRBV5-1,.,TRBJ1-1,TGCGCCAGCAGCTTGGCCGGGGGGGGGAACACTGAAGCTTTCTTT,CASSLAGGGNTEAFF
.,TRBV10-3,.,TRBJ1-1,TGTGCCATCAGTCTCGGACTTCCGAACACTGAAGCTTTCTTT,CAISLGLPNTEAFF
.,TRBV5-6,TRBD2,TRBJ2-7,TGTGCCAGCAGCTTGGGACTAGCGGGGGGCTCCCGCTGGGAGCAGTACTTC,CASSLGLAGGSRWEQYF
few,TRBV25-1,.,TRBJ2-3,TGTGCCAGCAGTGAATACGGCCTTAGGGGCGATACGCAGTATTTT,CASSEYGLRGDTQYF
few,TRBV4-1,TRBD1,TRBJ1-4,TGCGCCAGCAGCCACGGACAGGGGCAGCCTTATGAAAAACTGTTTTTT,CASSHGQGQPYEKLFF
.,TRBV10-3,TRBD2,TRBJ2-2,TGTGCCATCAGTGCAATAGCGGGGGAATCCACCGGGGAGCTGTTTTTT,CAISAIAGESTGELFF
.,TRBV6-5,TRBD1,TRBJ2-5,TGTGCCAGCACCCGAACGGGACAGGGGGCAAAGACCCAGTACTTC,CASTRTGQGAKTQYF
.,TRBV19,TRBD1,TRBJ2-7,TGTGCCAGTAGTAGACAGGGCGAGCAGTACTTC,CASSRQGEQYF
.,TRBV18,TRBD1,TRBJ1-2,TGTGCCAGCTCACCTAATACGGGACAGATATATGGCTACACCTTC,CASSPNTGQIYGYTF
few,TRBV19,.,TRBJ1-5,TGTGCCAGTAGTATGGGCCAAACCGGGGGAGGCAATCAGCCCCAGCATTTT,CASSMGQTGGGNQPQHF
.,TRBV13,TRBD1,TRBJ2-7,TGTGCCAGCAGCCCCGCGGGACAGGGCTCCTACGAGCAGTACTTC,CASSPAGQGSYEQYF
.,TRBV6-5,.,TRBJ1-2,TGTGCCAGCAGTTACCAAATGGGCAGGTTCTATGGCTACACCTTC,CASSYQMGRFYGYTF
few,TRBV5-6,TRBD2,TRBJ2-7,TGTGCCAGCAGCGACCAGACTAGCGGGGGCTACGAGCAGTACTTC,CASSDQTSGGYEQYF
few,TRBV5-8,.,TRBJ2-7,TGTGCCAGCAGCCCTGGACAGATCCTCTACGAGCAGTACTTC,CASSPGQILYEQYF
once,TRBV6-1,.,TRBJ2-5,TGTGCCAGCAGTGAACAGATGGGGGGAGAAGAGACCCAGTACTTC,CASSEQMGGEETQYF
.,TRBV21-1,.,TRBJ2-6,TGTGCCGTCAGATCTGGGGCCAACGTCCTGACTTTC,CAVRSGANVLTF
.,TRBV4-2,TRBD1,TRBJ1-4,TGTGCCAGCGCCGACAGGGGTGCTACTAATGAAAAACTGTTTTTT,CASADRGATNEKLFF
.,TRBV6-1,TRBD1,TRBJ1-1,TGTGCCAGCATCAAAACCGGGACAGGGGACACTGAAGCTTTCTTT,CASIKTGTGDTEAFF
.,TRBV12-5,TRBD2,TRBJ2-7,TGTGCTAGTGGTTCCCCTAGCGGGGGGGCCACCTACGAGCAGTACTTC,CASGSPSGGATYEQYF
.,TRBV11-2,TRBD2,TRBJ2-1,TGTGCCAGCAGCTTATTCCCTAGCGGGGGGGCTTACAATGAGCAGTTCTTC,CASSLFPSGGAYNEQFF
.,TRBV10-3,.,TRBJ2-7,TGTGCCATCAGTGACAGGGCATCTACCTACGAGCAGTACTTC,CAISDRASTYEQYF
medium-sized,TRBV19,TRBD2,TRBJ2-5,TGTGCCAGTAGGAGGATAGGACTAGCGGGCCCAGAGACCCAGTACTTC,CASRRIGLAGPETQYF
few,TRBV5-1,.,TRBJ1-2,TGCGCCAGCAGCGGCGACATCGGGGGTGGCTACACCTTC,CASSGDIGGGYTF